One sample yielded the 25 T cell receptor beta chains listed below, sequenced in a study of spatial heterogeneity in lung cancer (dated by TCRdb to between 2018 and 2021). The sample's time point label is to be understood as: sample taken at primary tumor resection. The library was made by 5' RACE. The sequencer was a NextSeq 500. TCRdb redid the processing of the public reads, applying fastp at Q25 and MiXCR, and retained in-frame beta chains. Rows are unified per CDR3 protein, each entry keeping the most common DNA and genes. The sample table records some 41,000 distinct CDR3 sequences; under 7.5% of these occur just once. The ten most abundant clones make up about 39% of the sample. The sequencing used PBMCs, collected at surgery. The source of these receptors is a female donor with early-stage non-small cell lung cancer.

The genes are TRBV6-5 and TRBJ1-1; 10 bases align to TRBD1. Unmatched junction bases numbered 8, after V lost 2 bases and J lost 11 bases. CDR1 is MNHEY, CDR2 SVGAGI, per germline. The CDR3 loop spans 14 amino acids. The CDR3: CASSYRTGGVLAFF. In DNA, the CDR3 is TGTGCCAGCAGTTACCGGACAGGGGGTGTTCTCGCTTTCTTT.

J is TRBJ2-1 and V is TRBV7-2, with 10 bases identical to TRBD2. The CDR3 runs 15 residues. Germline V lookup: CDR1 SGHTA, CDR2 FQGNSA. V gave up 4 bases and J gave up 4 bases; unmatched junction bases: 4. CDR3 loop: CASSSGTSVYNEQFF. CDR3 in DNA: TGTGCCAGCAGCTCCGGGACTAGCGTATACAATGAGCAGTTCTTC. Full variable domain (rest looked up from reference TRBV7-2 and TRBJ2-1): GAGVSQSPSNKVTEKGKDVELRCDPISGHTALYWYRQSLGQGLEFLIYFQGNSAPDKSGLPSDRFSAERTGGSVSTLTIQRTQQEDSAVYLCASSSGTSVYNEQFFGPGTRLTVL.

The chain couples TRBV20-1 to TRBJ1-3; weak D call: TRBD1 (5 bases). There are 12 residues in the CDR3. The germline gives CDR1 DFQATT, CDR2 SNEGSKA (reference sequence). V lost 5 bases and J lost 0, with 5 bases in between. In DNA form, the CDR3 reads TGCAGTGCTCAGGGCTCTGGAAACACCATATATTTT. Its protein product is CSAQGSGNTIYF.

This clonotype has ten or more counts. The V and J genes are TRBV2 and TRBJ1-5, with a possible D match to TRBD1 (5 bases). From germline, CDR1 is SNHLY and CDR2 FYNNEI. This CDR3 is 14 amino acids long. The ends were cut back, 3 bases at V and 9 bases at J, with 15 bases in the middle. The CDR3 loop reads CASSDWDQSGPQHF. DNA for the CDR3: TGTGCCAGCAGTGACTGGGACCAGTCTGGGCCCCAGCATTTT.

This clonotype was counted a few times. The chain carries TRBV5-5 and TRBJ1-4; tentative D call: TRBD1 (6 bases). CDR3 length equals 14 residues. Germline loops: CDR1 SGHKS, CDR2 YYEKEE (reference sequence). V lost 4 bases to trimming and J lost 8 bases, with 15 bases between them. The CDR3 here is CASSRQGTNEKLFF. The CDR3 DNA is TGTGCCAGCAGCCGTCAGGGGACGAACGAAAAACTGTTTTTT.

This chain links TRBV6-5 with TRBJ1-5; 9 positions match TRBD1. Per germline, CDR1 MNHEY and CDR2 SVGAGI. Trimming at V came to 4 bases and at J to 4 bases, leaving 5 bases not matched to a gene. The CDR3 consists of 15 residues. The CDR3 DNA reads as TGTGCCAGCAGTTTAACAGGGGGCTCGAATCAGCCCCAGCATTTT. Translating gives CASSLTGGSNQPQHF.

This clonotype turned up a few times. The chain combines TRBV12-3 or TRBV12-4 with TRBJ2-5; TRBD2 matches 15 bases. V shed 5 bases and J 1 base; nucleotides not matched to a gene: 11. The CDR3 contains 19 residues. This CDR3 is CASSPRDRGLAGGQETQYF. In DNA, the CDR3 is TGTGCCAGCAGTCCCCGGGACAGGGGACTAGCGGGGGGCCAAGAGACCCAGTACTTC.

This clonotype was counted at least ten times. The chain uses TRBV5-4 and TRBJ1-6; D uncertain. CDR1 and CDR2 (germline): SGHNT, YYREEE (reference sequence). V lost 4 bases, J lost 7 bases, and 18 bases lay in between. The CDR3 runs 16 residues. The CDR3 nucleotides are TGTGCCAGCAGCCCAGAACCTGGGAGTGGCAATTCACCCCTCCACTTT. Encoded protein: CASSPEPGSGNSPLHF.

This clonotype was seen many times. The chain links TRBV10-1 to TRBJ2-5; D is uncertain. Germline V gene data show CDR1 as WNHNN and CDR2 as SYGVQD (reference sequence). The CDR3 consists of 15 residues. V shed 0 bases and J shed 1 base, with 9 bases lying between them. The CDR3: CASSESPSRQETQYF. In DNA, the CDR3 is TGCGCCAGCAGTGAGTCCCCGAGCCGCCAAGAGACCCAGTACTTC.

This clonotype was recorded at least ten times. The CDR3 spells CASSLTPSRGQETQYF. CDR3 sequence (DNA): TGTGCCAGCAGCTTAACCCCTAGCCGCGGCCAAGAGACCCAGTACTTC. The chain carries TRBV11-2 and TRBJ2-5; a possible D gene is TRBD2 (5 bases). Germline V gives CDR1 SGHAT, CDR2 FQNNGV. The CDR3 loop spans 16 amino acids. Trimming cost V 2 bases and J 1 base, with 14 bases left between them.

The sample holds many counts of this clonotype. The CDR3 DNA reads as TGCAGCTCCGAGGGGGTTCGGAGAGATGAGCAGTTCTTC. It is translated as CSSEGVRRDEQFF. The chain combines TRBV29-1 with TRBJ2-1; TRBD1 is a possible D gene (6 bases). Per germline, CDR1 SQVTM and CDR2 ANQGSEA. The CDR3 is 13 amino acids. Trimming removed 8 bases at V and 8 bases at J, with 19 bases between.

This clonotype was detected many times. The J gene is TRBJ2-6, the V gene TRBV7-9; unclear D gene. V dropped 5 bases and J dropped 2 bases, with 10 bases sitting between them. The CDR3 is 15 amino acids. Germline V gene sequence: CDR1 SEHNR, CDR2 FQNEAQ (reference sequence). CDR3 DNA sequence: TGTGCCAGCAGCGCCGACCGCACTGGGGCCAACGTCCTGACTTTC. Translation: CASSADRTGANVLTF. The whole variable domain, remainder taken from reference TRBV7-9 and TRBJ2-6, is DTGVSQNPRHKITKRGQNVTFRCDPISEHNRLYWYRQTLGQGPEFLTYFQNEAQLEKSRLLSDRFSAERPKGSFSTLEIQRTEQGDSAMYLCASSADRTGANVLTFGAGSRLTVL.

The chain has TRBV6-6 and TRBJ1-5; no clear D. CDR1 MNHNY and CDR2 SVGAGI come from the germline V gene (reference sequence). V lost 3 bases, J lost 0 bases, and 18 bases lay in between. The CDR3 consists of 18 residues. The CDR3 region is CASSYMEPGPYSNQPQHF. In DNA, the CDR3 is TGTGCCAGCAGTTATATGGAACCCGGACCTTATAGCAATCAGCCCCAGCATTTT.

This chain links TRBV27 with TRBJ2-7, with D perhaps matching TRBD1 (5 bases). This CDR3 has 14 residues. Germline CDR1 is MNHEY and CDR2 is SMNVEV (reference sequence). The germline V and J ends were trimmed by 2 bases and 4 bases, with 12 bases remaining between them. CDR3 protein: CASSLSWGAYEQYF. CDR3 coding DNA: TGTGCCAGCAGTTTAAGCTGGGGCGCTTACGAGCAGTACTTC.

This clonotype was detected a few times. CDR3 DNA: TGTGCCATCGGGACTGATACAACTAATGAAAAACTGTTTTTT. Its protein is CAIGTDTTNEKLFF. V and J are TRBV10-3 and TRBJ1-4, with D tentatively TRBD1 (5 bases). V dropped 8 bases and J dropped 0 bases, with 10 bases sitting between them. This CDR3 contains 14 residues. Germline V lookup: CDR1 ENHRY, CDR2 SYGVKD.

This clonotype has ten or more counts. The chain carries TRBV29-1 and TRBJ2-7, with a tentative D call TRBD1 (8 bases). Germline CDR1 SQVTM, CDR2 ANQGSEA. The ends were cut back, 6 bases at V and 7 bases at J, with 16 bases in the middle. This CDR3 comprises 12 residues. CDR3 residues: CSVRGRGGEQYF. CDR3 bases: TGCAGCGTCAGGGGGCGCGGGGGTGAGCAGTACTTC.

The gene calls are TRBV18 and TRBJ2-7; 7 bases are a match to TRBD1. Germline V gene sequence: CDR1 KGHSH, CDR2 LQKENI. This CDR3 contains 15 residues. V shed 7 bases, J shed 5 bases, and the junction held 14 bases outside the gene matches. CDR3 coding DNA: TGTGCCAGCTTACCCCAGGCGGACAGGCATCACGAGCAGTACTTC. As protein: CASLPQADRHHEQYF. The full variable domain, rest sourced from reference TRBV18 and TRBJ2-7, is NAGVMQNPRHLVRRRGQEARLRCSPMKGHSHVYWYRQLPEEGLKFMVYLQKENIIDESGMPKERFSAEFPKEGPSILRIQQVVRGDSAAYFCASLPQADRHHEQYFGPGTRLTVT.

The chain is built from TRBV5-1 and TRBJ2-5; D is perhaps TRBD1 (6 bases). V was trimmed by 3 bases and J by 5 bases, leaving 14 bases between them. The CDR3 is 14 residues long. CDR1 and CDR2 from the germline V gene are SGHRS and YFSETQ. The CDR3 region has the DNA TGCGCCAGCAGCTCAATACAGGGCTCGGAGACCCAGTACTTC. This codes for CASSSIQGSETQYF. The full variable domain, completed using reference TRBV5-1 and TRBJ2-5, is KAGVTQTPRYLIKTRGQQVTLSCSPISGHRSVSWYQQTPGQGLQFLFEYFSETQRNKGNFPGRFSGRQFSNSRSEMNVSTLELGDSALYLCASSSIQGSETQYFGPGTRLLVL.

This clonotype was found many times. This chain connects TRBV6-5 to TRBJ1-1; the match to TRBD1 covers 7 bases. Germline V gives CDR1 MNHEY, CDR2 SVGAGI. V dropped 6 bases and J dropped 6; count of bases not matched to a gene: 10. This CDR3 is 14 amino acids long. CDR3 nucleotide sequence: TGTGCCAGCAGCAAAGACAGGGTGAGGTCTGAAGCTTTCTTT. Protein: CASSKDRVRSEAFF.

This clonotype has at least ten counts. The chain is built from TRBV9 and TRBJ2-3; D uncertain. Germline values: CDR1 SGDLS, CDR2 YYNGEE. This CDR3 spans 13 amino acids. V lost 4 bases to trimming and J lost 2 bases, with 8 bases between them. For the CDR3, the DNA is TGTGCCAGCAGCCCCGTTTACACAGATACGCAGTATTTT. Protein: CASSPVYTDTQYF.

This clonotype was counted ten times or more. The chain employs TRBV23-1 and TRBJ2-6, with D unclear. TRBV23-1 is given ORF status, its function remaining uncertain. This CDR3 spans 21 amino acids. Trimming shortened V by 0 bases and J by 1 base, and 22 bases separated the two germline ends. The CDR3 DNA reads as TGCGCCAGCAGTCAATCCAACGAAAGAGACGAATCCTTGTCTGGGGCCAACGTCCTGACTTTC. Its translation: CASSQSNERDESLSGANVLTF.

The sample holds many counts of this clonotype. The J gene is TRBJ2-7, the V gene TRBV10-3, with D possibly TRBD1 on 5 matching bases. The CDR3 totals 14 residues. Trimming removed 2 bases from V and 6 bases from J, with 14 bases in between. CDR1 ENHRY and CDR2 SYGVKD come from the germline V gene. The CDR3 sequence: CAISEGEGEAEQYF. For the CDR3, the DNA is TGTGCCATCAGTGAGGGGGAAGGGGAAGCCGAGCAGTACTTC.

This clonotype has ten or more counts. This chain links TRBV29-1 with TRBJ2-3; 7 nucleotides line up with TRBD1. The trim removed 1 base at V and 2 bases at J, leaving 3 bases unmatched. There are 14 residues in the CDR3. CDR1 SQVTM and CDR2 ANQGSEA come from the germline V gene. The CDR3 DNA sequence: TGCAGCGTTGAAGTCGGGACAGTCACAGATACGCAGTATTTT. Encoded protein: CSVEVGTVTDTQYF.

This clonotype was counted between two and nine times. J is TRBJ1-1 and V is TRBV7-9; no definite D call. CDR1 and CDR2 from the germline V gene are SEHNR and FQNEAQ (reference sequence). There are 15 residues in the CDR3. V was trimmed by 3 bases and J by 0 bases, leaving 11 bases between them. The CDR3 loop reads CASSLAGSMNTEAFF. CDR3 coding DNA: TGTGCCAGCAGCTTGGCGGGAAGTATGAACACTGAAGCTTTCTTT.

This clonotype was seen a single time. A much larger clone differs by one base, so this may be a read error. The CDR3 here is CAISERGFIDTQYF. CDR3 DNA: TGTGCCATCAGTGAAAGGGGGTTCATAGATACGCAGTATTTT. The J gene is TRBJ2-3, the V gene TRBV10-3; D perhaps matches TRBD1 (6 bases). The CDR3 has 14 residues. V was trimmed by 3 bases and J by 5 bases, leaving 12 bases between them. Germline CDR1 reads ENHRY; CDR2 reads SYGVKD.